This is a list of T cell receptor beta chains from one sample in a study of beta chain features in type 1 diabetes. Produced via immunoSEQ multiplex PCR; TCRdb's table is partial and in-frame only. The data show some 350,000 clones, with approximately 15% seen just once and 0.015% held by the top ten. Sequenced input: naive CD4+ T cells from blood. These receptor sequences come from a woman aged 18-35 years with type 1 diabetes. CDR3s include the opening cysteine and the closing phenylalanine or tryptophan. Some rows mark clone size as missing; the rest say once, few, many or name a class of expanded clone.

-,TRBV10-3,CATNGGTGVEQYF
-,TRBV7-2,CASSLQGPYLNQPQHF
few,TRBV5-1,CASSPTGREYNEQFF
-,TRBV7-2,CASRQFSGLTDTQYF
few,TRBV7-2,CASSTGQPYEQYF
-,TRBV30,CAWNGQGGQGEQYF
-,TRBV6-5,CASSSPGGNQPQHF
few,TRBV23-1,CASNRTSGRYEQYF
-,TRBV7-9,CASSLGDRGPANYGYTF
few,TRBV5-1,CASSLGDRALYEQYF
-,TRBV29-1,CSVSTVSADTQYF
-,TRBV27,CASSSTTQRTSASYNEQFF
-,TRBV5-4,CASRDGQGWAGELFF
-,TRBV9,CASSVAGTGYNEQFF
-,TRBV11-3,CASSEGQADTQYF
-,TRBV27,CASSLYSGELFF
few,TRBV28,CASIGRTGGAYNEQFF
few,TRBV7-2,CASTQAGAFHEQYF
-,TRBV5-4,CASSLVGGDQPQHF
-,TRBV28,CASSRDRARYEQYF
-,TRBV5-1,CASSSSAGGSSYEQYF
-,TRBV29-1,CSVGTGSSGANVLTF
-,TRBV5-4,CASSLAKGLAFGEQFF
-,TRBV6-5,CASRTSGRETQYF
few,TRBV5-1,CASSLPGANTGELFF
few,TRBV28,CASSPGHPREQYF
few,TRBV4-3,CASSQDSGRTDTQYF
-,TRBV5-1,CASSPGLAVRNNEQFF
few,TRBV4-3,CASSQDGSGGDTQYF
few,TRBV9,CASSVGGRSTGELFF
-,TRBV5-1,CASSLGVRAEAFF
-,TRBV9,CASSGRTSGSAYNEQFF
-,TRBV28,CASSTLVARTDTQYF
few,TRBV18,CASSTGGQETQYF
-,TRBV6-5,CASSYSSVQRYEQYF
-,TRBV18,CASSKDIQETQYF
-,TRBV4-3,CASSQAERGETQYF
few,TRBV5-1,CASSSNPAGATGELFF
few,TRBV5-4,CASSLAISGGPNEQYF
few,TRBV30,CASSILLSPSGSNNEQFF
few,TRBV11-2,CASSSLNEQFF
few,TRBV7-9,CASSPRTSGSNYEQYF
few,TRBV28,CASSLLGGRSGYEQYF
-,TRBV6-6,CASSSPRTVGNTEAFF
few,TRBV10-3,CAIMPNREETQYF
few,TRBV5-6,CASTLQGVSKETQYF
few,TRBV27,CASSIQGASYEQYF
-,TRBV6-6,CASSYGPSGGRGIQYF
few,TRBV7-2,CASSLRPTSGSTDTQYF
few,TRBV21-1,CAGSLRGRLGYEQYF
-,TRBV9,CASSVLAGTYNEQFF
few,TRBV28,CASSSQGGYSGELFF
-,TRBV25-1,CAIFLLPGQGDDEQFF
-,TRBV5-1,CASTRTGNNEQFF
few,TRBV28,CASSGPTSGVYNEQFF